The clone carrying this T cell receptor beta chain was observed a single time. The CDR3 is 14 amino acids. V trimming: 4 bases; J trimming: 2 bases; junction bases outside the gene matches: 3. Germline V CDR1 and CDR2: LGHDT, YNNKEL (reference sequence). This record belongs to a study of blood T cell repertoires in COVID-19. Across the study: T cells, B-cell-depleted T cells, or PBMCs provided the cDNA or gDNA that served as material.

Data came from immunoSEQ multiplex PCR; TCRdb stores just in-frame clones and leaves some out. The sample yields 210,000 or so clones, over 75% seen once. V and J are TRBV3-1 (or the pseudogene TRBV3-2) and TRBJ2-3; 7 bases match TRBD1. The sequenced sample was PBMCs or T cells enriched from blood (not recorded which). This TCR was recovered from a man aged 25 to 45 with acute COVID-19. The CDR3 DNA is TGTGCCAGCAGCCCGACAGGGCACACAGATACGCAGTATTTT. It is translated as CASSPTGHTDTQYF.